These 31 T cell receptor beta chains came from one sample sequenced in a study of shared clonotypes between healthy human individuals. Some clones are missing from TCRdb's copy, which holds only in-frame ones; the method was immunoSEQ multiplex PCR. This sample has roughly 660,000 clones, with 90% found just once. Sequencing input: memory CD8+ T cells from PBMCs. Subset of the sample: CD45RO+ cells pooled with CCR7-negative TemRA cells. These receptors were obtained from a young man in good health. Some clones in this sample may be carry-over from other donors' samples.

The rearrangement uses TRBV9 and TRBJ1-5; D unresolved. V gave up 1 base and J gave up 3 bases, with 8 bases separating them. The length of the CDR3 is 14 residues. In germline, CDR1 is SGDLS, CDR2 YYNGEE. CDR3 loop: CASSVSGNNQPQHF. In DNA form, the CDR3 reads TGTGCCAGCAGCGTATCGGGGAACAATCAGCCCCAGCATTTT.

The chain recombines TRBV7-3 with TRBJ2-1; tentatively, D is TRBD2 (5 bases). Germline loops: CDR1 SGHTA, CDR2 FQGTGA. The CDR3 sequence is 13 residues long. The V end lost 5 bases, the J end lost 9 bases, and 14 bases lay between the germline ends. The CDR3 loop is CASSLTPGSEQFF. In DNA form, the CDR3 reads TGTGCCAGCAGCCTGACACCGGGAAGTGAGCAGTTCTTC.

The sample holds a few counts of this clone. The identical CDR3 is also encoded by other nucleotide sequences in the sample. This chain joins TRBV7-9 and TRBJ2-3; D perhaps matches TRBD1 (5 bases). Per germline, CDR1 SEHNR and CDR2 FQNEAQ (reference sequence). Trimming took 6 bases from V and 4 from J, leaving 8 bases between them. The CDR3 extends over 12 amino acids. In DNA, the CDR3 is TGTGCCAGCAGTACAGGTGCAGATACGCAGTATTTT. Amino acid sequence: CASSTGADTQYF.

The CDR3 nucleotides read TGTGCCAGCAGCCAAGGCCTGGGGGATACGCAGTATTTT. It specifies CASSQGLGDTQYF. The genes are TRBV7-3 and TRBJ2-3; D is undetermined. This CDR3 is 13 amino acids long. The germline gives CDR1 SGHTA, CDR2 FQGTGA. The V gene lost 5 bases and the J gene lost 6 bases, with 12 bases spanning the gap.

The DNA of the CDR3 is TGTGCCAGCAGTTTTCTCTCTAGCACAGATACGCAGTATTTT. This codes for CASSFLSSTDTQYF. V gene TRBV27 combines with J gene TRBJ2-3; D ambiguous. This CDR3 has 14 residues. CDR1 and CDR2 from the germline V gene are MNHEY and SMNVEV (reference sequence). Between the trimmed V and J ends, which lost 3 bases and 0 bases, there was a span of 7 bases.

This chain connects TRBV7-6 to TRBJ2-3; TRBD2 matches 8 bases. Looked up from germline, CDR1 is SGHVS and CDR2 is FNYEAQ. J was trimmed by 3 bases and V by 5 bases; bases with no gene match: 10. There are 16 residues in the CDR3. The CDR3, as DNA: TGTGCCAGCAGCCAACCCGAGCGGGAGATAACAGATACGCAGTATTTT. Protein product: CASSQPEREITDTQYF.

The V gene is TRBV27, the J gene TRBJ1-5; D may be TRBD1 (6 bases). The CDR3 is 14 residues long. The V end lost 3 bases, the J end lost 2 bases, and 8 bases lay between the germline ends. Germline V gene data show CDR1 as MNHEY and CDR2 as SMNVEV (reference sequence). The CDR3 region has the DNA TGTGCCAGCAGTTTTTCAGGGGGCAATCAGCCCCAGCATTTT. Residues: CASSFSGGNQPQHF.

The CDR3 spells CASTGEEYGYTF. The DNA of the CDR3 is TGTGCCAGCACAGGGGAGGAATATGGCTACACCTTC. The chain has TRBV28 and TRBJ1-2, with D possibly being TRBD1 (6 bases). The V end lost 7 bases, the J end lost 5 bases, and 11 bases lay between the germline ends. CDR1 MDHEN and CDR2 SYDVKM come from the germline V gene. The CDR3 is made up of 12 amino acids.

The rearrangement joins TRBV15 to TRBJ2-1; D assignment may be TRBD1 or TRBD2 (11 bases each). V was shortened by 6 bases and J by 8 bases, with 32 bases between the two germline ends. This CDR3 has 19 residues. Germline assignment: CDR1 LNHNV and CDR2 YYDKDF (reference sequence). The DNA of the CDR3 is TGTGCCACCAGAGACTTAGGGACAGGGGGACTAGCGGCGTCTGATGAGCAGTTCTTC. It is translated as CATRDLGTGGLAASDEQFF.

The J gene is TRBJ2-1, the V gene TRBV9; TRBD2 aligns across 10 bases. There are 17 residues in the CDR3. V was clipped by 3 bases and J by 4 bases; unmatched bases: 10. Germline CDR1 reads SGDLS; CDR2 reads YYNGEE. The chain's CDR3 is CASSGSATSGPYNEQFF. For the CDR3, the DNA is TGTGCCAGCAGCGGGTCCGCGACTAGCGGGCCTTACAATGAGCAGTTCTTC. Together with reference TRBV9 and TRBJ2-1, the CDR3 gives the full variable domain: DSGVTQTPKHLITATGQRVTLRCSPRSGDLSVYWYQQSLDQGLQFLIQYYNGEERAKGNILERFSAQQFPDLHSELNLSSLELGDSALYFCASSGSATSGPYNEQFFGPGTRLTVL.

There are a few counts of this clone. This chain joins TRBV6-1 and TRBJ1-1; D ambiguous. Germline assignment: CDR1 MNHNS and CDR2 SASEGT. V lost 7 bases and J lost 4, with 7 bases in between. This CDR3 is built from 11 residues. This CDR3 is CASIHFTEAFF. The CDR3 DNA reads as TGTGCCAGCATCCACTTCACTGAAGCTTTCTTT.

CDR3 sequence (DNA): TGTGCCAGCAGCGCCTACCGGGACGTCCCCTACGAGCAGTACTTC. Its translation: CASSAYRDVPYEQYF. The V call is TRBV13, the J call TRBJ2-7; D may correspond to TRBD1 or TRBD2 (5 bases each). In germline, CDR1 is PRHDT, CDR2 FYEKMQ (reference sequence). With 5 bases removed from V and 2 bases from J, the gap between germline ends came to 16 bases. The CDR3 is made up of 15 amino acids.

The CDR3 nucleotides are TGTGCCAGCAGTGAGGCTTCCAGGGGCACCGGGGAGCTGTTTTTT. It specifies CASSEASRGTGELFF. The chain is built from TRBV2 and TRBJ2-2; TRBD1 is a possible D gene (6 bases). The germline CDR1 and CDR2 sequences are SNHLY and FYNNEI. The length of the CDR3 is 15 residues. The V end was cut by 3 bases, the J end by 4 bases, with 12 bases between. Full variable domain (outside the CDR3, taken from reference TRBV2 and TRBJ2-2): EPEVTQTPSHQVTQMGQEVILRCVPISNHLYFYWYRQILGQKVEFLVSFYNNEISEKSEIFDDQFSVERPDGSNFTLKIRSTKLEDSAMYFCASSEASRGTGELFFGEGSRLTVL.

In the case of this clone: Other DNA variants within this sample encode the same CDR3. The chain carries TRBV27 and TRBJ2-7, with D possibly matching TRBD2 (6 bases). V was shortened by 3 bases and J by 3 bases, with 9 bases between the two germline ends. Looked up from germline, CDR1 is MNHEY and CDR2 is SMNVEV (reference sequence). The CDR3 runs 13 residues. CDR3 nucleotides: TGTGCCAGCAGTTTTGGGGGGAGCTACGAGCAGTACTTC. This encodes CASSFGGSYEQYF.

The rearrangement links TRBV14 to TRBJ2-3; the D gene is possibly TRBD1 (6 bases). Trimming took 6 bases from V and 3 from J, leaving 13 bases between them. The CDR3 is made up of 14 amino acids. Germline V gene lookup returns CDR1 SGHDN and CDR2 FVKESK. This chain's CDR3 is CASRQRTATDTQYF. CDR3 DNA sequence: TGTGCCAGCAGGCAGCGGACAGCGACAGATACGCAGTATTTT.

This chain links TRBV10-2 with TRBJ1-6; D gene uncertain. V was pared by 8 bases and J by 8 bases, with 7 bases between. Germline CDR1 WSHSY, CDR2 SAAADI. This CDR3 is 11 amino acids long. The CDR3 sequence: CASGPDSPLHF. The CDR3 region has the DNA TGCGCCAGCGGACCCGATTCACCCCTCCACTTT.

This clone has a single count. The V gene is TRBV9, the J gene TRBJ2-2; D ambiguous. Germline V gene lookup returns CDR1 SGDLS and CDR2 YYNGEE. The CDR3 covers 14 residues. V dropped 3 bases and J dropped 5 bases, with 11 bases sitting between them. The CDR3: CASSDAGWTGELFF. In DNA, the CDR3 is TGTGCCAGCAGCGATGCCGGGTGGACCGGGGAGCTGTTTTTT.

V is TRBV2 and J is TRBJ1-2; TRBD1 agrees at 7 bases. V lost 1 base to trimming and J lost 10 bases; unmatched junction nucleotides: 15. This CDR3 is 16 amino acids long. From germline, CDR1 is SNHLY and CDR2 FYNNEI. CDR3 region: CASSEEGTGVKFVYTF. Written as DNA, the CDR3 is TGTGCCAGCAGTGAAGAGGGTACAGGGGTTAAATTTGTCTACACCTTC.

V usage is TRBV5-6 and J usage is TRBJ2-7; TRBD1 matches at 7 bases. V lost 1 base, J lost 2 bases, and 3 bases stayed unmatched. From germline, CDR1 is SGHDT and CDR2 YYEEEE. The CDR3 runs 14 residues. The CDR3 sequence is CASSLRDSAYEQYF. CDR3 DNA: TGTGCCAGCAGCTTGAGGGACAGTGCCTACGAGCAGTACTTC.

This clone showed up just once. This chain links TRBV6-6 with TRBJ2-1; D is undetermined. Germline assignment: CDR1 MNHNY and CDR2 SVGAGI (reference sequence). The CDR3 covers 12 residues. Trimming removed 4 bases from V and 15 bases from J, with 16 bases in between. The CDR3 sequence is CASSSSSRVGFF. The DNA of the CDR3 is TGTGCCAGCAGTTCCTCGAGTCGCGTGGGGTTCTTC.

The chain is built from TRBV7-9 and TRBJ2-1, with D uncertain. V was clipped by 2 bases and J by 10 bases, with 9 bases between them. Germline-derived CDR1 and CDR2 are SEHNR and FQNEAQ (reference sequence). The length of the CDR3 is 12 residues. The CDR3 spells CASSLPVREQFF. As DNA, the CDR3 is TGTGCCAGCAGCTTACCAGTACGAGAGCAGTTCTTC.

The rearrangement links TRBV19 to TRBJ2-7; no firm D call. V lost 4 bases, J lost 5 bases, and 15 bases lay in between. The germline V gene encodes CDR1 LNHDA and CDR2 SQIVND (reference sequence). The CDR3 totals 14 residues. The CDR3 is CASSNWVSDHEQYF. CDR3 DNA: TGTGCCAGTAGTAATTGGGTTTCGGATCACGAGCAGTACTTC.

The rearrangement uses TRBV7-9 and TRBJ2-2; D remains unclear. Germline assignment: CDR1 SEHNR and CDR2 FQNEAQ (reference sequence). CDR3 size: 11 residues. Trimming took off 1 base at V and 8 bases at J, with 2 bases between the two ends. The CDR3 loop reads CASSLEGELFF. In DNA form, the CDR3 reads TGTGCCAGCAGCTTAGAGGGGGAGCTGTTTTTT.

The CDR3 loop is CASSIRDGSPAEQFF. The CDR3 DNA is TGTGCCAGTAGTATTAGGGACGGGAGCCCCGCGGAGCAGTTCTTC. The J gene is TRBJ2-1, the V gene TRBV19, with a tentative D call TRBD2 (6 bases). The ends were cut back, 3 bases at V and 10 bases at J, with 19 bases in the middle. Germline values: CDR1 LNHDA, CDR2 SQIVND (reference sequence). The CDR3 is 15 residues long.

The chain joins TRBV4-3 to TRBJ2-5; 9 bases align to TRBD2. The J call is doubtful: the DNA matches TRBJ2-7 better. This CDR3 is 15 amino acids long. Germline V gene data show CDR1 as LGHNA and CDR2 as YSLEER. The CDR3 here is CASSQSGRPSYEQYF. CDR3 nucleotides: TGCGCCAGCAGCCAGAGCGGGAGGCCCTCCTACGAGCAGTACTTC.

This chain connects TRBV19 to TRBJ2-1; 7 bases are a match to TRBD2. The length of the CDR3 is 14 residues. With V trimmed by 3 bases and J by 8 bases, 7 bases remained unmatched. Per the germline V gene, CDR1 is LNHDA and CDR2 is SQIVND (reference sequence). The CDR3 sequence is CASSIGAGEYEQFF. The CDR3 region has the DNA TGTGCCAGTAGTATTGGGGCGGGAGAGTATGAGCAGTTCTTC.

The chain employs TRBV7-8 and TRBJ2-1; D is uncertain. The CDR3 has 19 amino acids. Germline CDR1 SGHVS, CDR2 FQNEAQ. Trimming stripped 4 bases from V and 0 bases from J, with 22 bases between. This CDR3 reads CASSSYPMADQSSYNEQFF. The CDR3 DNA sequence: TGTGCCAGCAGCTCTTACCCTATGGCCGACCAGAGCTCCTACAATGAGCAGTTCTTC.

The rearrangement uses TRBV5-4 and TRBJ1-2; 8 bases align to TRBD1. CDR1 is SGHNT and CDR2 is YYREEE in the germline V gene (reference sequence). There are 14 residues in the CDR3. Trimming cost V 6 bases and J 4 bases; bases outside gene matches: 8. The CDR3 bases are TGTGCCAGCACCTCCCAGACAGGGGTCTATGGCTACACCTTC. The encoded protein is CASTSQTGVYGYTF.

This clone came up a few times. The sample holds other DNA sequences that translate to the same CDR3. This chain joins TRBV9 and TRBJ1-1, with unresolved D. The CDR3 totals 13 residues. CDR1 and CDR2 (germline): SGDLS, YYNGEE. V shed 0 bases and J shed 2 bases, with 5 bases lying between them. For the CDR3, the DNA is TGTGCCAGCAGCGTAGGGGCCAACACTGAAGCTTTCTTT. Translated, it gives CASSVGANTEAFF.

This chain joins TRBV28 and TRBJ2-4; no clear D. CDR3 length equals 14 residues. Per germline, CDR1 MDHEN and CDR2 SYDVKM. V lost 1 base to trimming and J lost 8 bases, with 12 bases between them. The CDR3 reads CASSLLRPSDIQYF. CDR3 nucleotides: TGTGCCAGCAGTTTATTGAGACCCTCTGACATTCAGTACTTC.

The J gene is TRBJ2-7, the V gene TRBV6-5; D uncertain. Germline loops: CDR1 MNHEY, CDR2 SVGAGI. Between the trimmed V and J ends, which lost 7 bases and 4 bases, there was a span of 11 bases. This CDR3 has 12 residues. The CDR3 region has the DNA TGTGCCAGCACCTTCGGGCCGTACGAGCAGTACTTC. Translating gives CASTFGPYEQYF.